Below, 9 T cell receptor beta chains from the same sample are listed, as sequenced in a study of blood T cells in healthy people across ages. PCR was performed a second time for about 7 to 12 cycles using a sample-barcoded 5' primer and a J-beta primer mix. MiXCR was run by TCRdb on the 5' RACE reads, yielding one entry per CDR3 protein. The top ten clones hold 20% to 25% of a sample with roughly 800,000 distinct CDR3 sequences, roughly 50% of them seen once. The sequenced sample was blood. Receptor source: a man younger than 40 in good health.

This clonotype showed up just a few times. The J gene is TRBJ1-2, the V gene TRBV9, with D maybe TRBD1 (6 bases). The CDR3 is made up of 16 amino acids. V was trimmed by 0 bases and J by 4 bases, leaving 16 bases between them. The V gene's germline CDR1 is SGDLS and CDR2 YYNGEE. The CDR3 is CASSVGGAVGGYGYTF. CDR3 DNA sequence: TGTGCCAGCAGCGTAGGGGGGGCAGTAGGTGGCTATGGCTACACCTTC.

V gene TRBV20-1 combines with J gene TRBJ1-4; D remains ambiguous. From germline, CDR1 is DFQATT and CDR2 SNEGSKA (reference sequence). Trimming took 3 bases from V and 7 from J, leaving 18 bases between them. This CDR3 has 15 amino acids. The CDR3 DNA sequence: TGCAGTGCTAGGGTTAGAGTATGGGATAGTGAAAAACTGTTTTTT. It is translated as CSARVRVWDSEKLFF.

This rearrangement joins TRBV9 to TRBJ1-2; no reliable D call. V was pared by 3 bases and J by 0 bases, with 18 bases between. The CDR3 consists of 17 residues. From germline, CDR1 is SGDLS and CDR2 YYNGEE. The CDR3 nucleotides are TGTGCCAGCAGCGAGCCGACGGAGGAAAGGACTAACTATGGCTACACCTTC. It yields the protein CASSEPTEERTNYGYTF.

This clonotype has more than one count but fewer than ten. This sequence joins TRBV24-1 and TRBJ2-7, with 12 positions matching TRBD2. V was pared by 4 bases and J by 6 bases, with 3 bases of the junction left unmatched. Germline lookup yields CDR1 KGHDR and CDR2 SFDVKD. The CDR3 is 14 residues long. In nucleotides, the CDR3 is TGTGCCACCAGTGACCGACTAGCGGGAGCCGAGCAGTACTTC. As protein: CATSDRLAGAEQYF.

The chain combines TRBV5-1 with TRBJ2-6; D unresolved. V gave up 0 bases and J gave up 2 bases, with 6 bases separating them. This CDR3 is 15 amino acids long. CDR1 is SGHRS, CDR2 YFSETQ, per germline. This chain's CDR3 is CASSLGDAGANVLTF. The CDR3 region has the DNA TGCGCCAGCAGCTTGGGAGACGCTGGGGCCAACGTCCTGACTTTC.

V and J are TRBV10-3 and TRBJ2-2; D gene uncertain. The V gene lost 3 bases and the J gene lost 5 bases, with 7 bases spanning the gap. The CDR3 is made up of 13 amino acids. Per the germline V gene, CDR1 is ENHRY and CDR2 is SYGVKD. CDR3 DNA sequence: TGTGCCATCAGTGACTTGGCGACCGGGGAGCTGTTTTTT. It is translated as CAISDLATGELFF.

This clonotype appeared many times. V and J are TRBV4-1 and TRBJ2-3; 7 bases map to TRBD2. Germline loops: CDR1 MGHRA, CDR2 YSYEKL. The ends lost 1 base at V and 1 base at J; junction bases unmatched: 2. The CDR3 consists of 15 residues. The CDR3: CASSQAAGGTDTQYF. The CDR3 DNA reads TGCGCCAGCAGCCAAGCCGCGGGAGGCACAGATACGCAGTATTTT.

The chain combines TRBV6-2 or TRBV6-3 with TRBJ2-1, with TRBD1 matching 7 bases. The CDR3 length is 20 residues. The germline V gene has CDR1 MNHEY and CDR2 SVGEGT. J gave up 0 bases and V 6 bases, and 20 bases lay outside the gene matches. CDR3 sequence (DNA): TGTGCCAGCAGAAACGAGCTAGGGACCACGGGACAGAACTCCTACAATGAGCAGTTCTTC. Translating gives CASRNELGTTGQNSYNEQFF.

The rearrangement links TRBV3-1 to TRBJ2-3; 7 bases match TRBD1. Germline V gene data show CDR1 as LGHDT and CDR2 as YNNKEL (reference sequence). The CDR3 runs 16 residues. The ends lost 4 bases at V and 4 bases at J; junction bases unmatched: 11. The CDR3 bases are TGTGCCAGCAGCCCACCACGGACAGGCGTCGCAGATACGCAGTATTTT. This sequence encodes CASSPPRTGVADTQYF.